This record covers a single T cell receptor beta chain. This record belongs to a study of blood T cell repertoires in COVID-19. Across the whole study: Specimens from acute and convalescent COVID-19 originated in the United States, Italy and Spain. Sources were T cells, B-cell-depleted T cells, or PBMCs; the material itself was cDNA or gDNA.

V dropped 3 bases and J dropped 4 bases, with 13 bases sitting between them. The germline V gene has CDR1 LGHDT and CDR2 YNNKEL (reference sequence). CDR3 length equals 14 residues. In the authors' methods: Estimated nucleated cell counts came from reference gene primer amplification. Produced via immunoSEQ multiplex PCR; TCRdb's table is partial and in-frame only. Clone size and V and J calls were adopted from that table, with D and trimming inferred from the DNA. The sample records roughly 670,000 clones, 90% being singletons. Material for sequencing was peripheral blood. V and J are TRBV3-1 (or the pseudogene TRBV3-2) and TRBJ2-7; D is unclear. This sequence originates from a woman under 30 with acute or convalescent COVID-19. CDR3 region: CASSQTSFLYEQYF. The CDR3 DNA sequence: TGTGCCAGCAGCCAGACTTCCTTCTTATACGAGCAGTACTTC.